A single sample is the source of the 15 T cell receptor beta chains below, sequenced in a study of blood T cell repertoires in COVID-19. Here immunoSEQ multiplex PCR was the method, and the copy in TCRdb shows in-frame clones only, minus some. The sample consists of some 150,000 clones, about four fifths of them appearing once. Sequenced: peripheral blood. These receptors were taken from a woman of 80 years or more with acute or convalescent COVID-19.

V is TRBV2 and J is TRBJ2-3, with TRBD2 matching 7 bases. The V segment lost 8 bases and the J segment 0 bases; nucleotides outside the gene matches: 11. The V gene's germline CDR1 is SNHLY and CDR2 FYNNEI. The CDR3 contains 16 residues. CDR3 amino acids: CASGGFSGASTDTQYF. DNA for the CDR3: TGTGCCAGCGGGGGGTTCAGCGGGGCCAGCACAGATACGCAGTATTTT.

This clone was seen once. The chain is built from TRBV2 and TRBJ1-6, with D possibly matching TRBD1 (5 bases). With 4 bases removed from V and 5 bases from J, the gap between germline ends came to 12 bases. CDR3 length equals 15 residues. Looked up from germline, CDR1 is SNHLY and CDR2 is FYNNEI. The DNA of the CDR3 is TGTGCCAGCAGTGTCGGAGACAGAAATAATTCACCCCTCCACTTT. Its translation is CASSVGDRNNSPLHF.

This chain links TRBV20-1 with TRBJ1-6; D ambiguous. Between the trimmed V and J ends, which lost 3 bases and 8 bases, there was a span of 14 bases. This CDR3 has 14 amino acids. Germline CDR1 reads DFQATT; CDR2 reads SNEGSKA (reference sequence). In DNA, the CDR3 is TGCAGTGCTAGTAACGAGGTTGGAGATTCACCCCTCCACTTT. Amino acids: CSASNEVGDSPLHF.

J is TRBJ2-2 and V is TRBV7-3; TRBD2 aligns across 10 bases. Germline CDR1 is SGHTA and CDR2 is FQGTGA. The CDR3 totals 18 residues. J lost 3 bases, V lost 5 bases, and 12 bases had no gene match. The CDR3 region has the DNA TGTGCCAGCAGCGACCCCTCACTAGCGGGGCGTCACACCGGGGAGCTGTTTTTT. Translated: CASSDPSLAGRHTGELFF.

This chain uses TRBV9 with TRBJ2-2; perhaps TRBD1 as D (5 bases). Germline values: CDR1 SGDLS, CDR2 YYNGEE. This CDR3 has 12 residues. Trimming stripped 4 bases from V and 7 bases from J, with 8 bases between. CDR3 sequence reads: CASSSGFGELFF. The CDR3 DNA sequence: TGTGCCAGCAGCTCAGGGTTCGGGGAGCTGTTTTTT. Looking up the rest from reference TRBV9 and TRBJ2-2 gives the full variable domain: DSGVTQTPKHLITATGQRVTLRCSPRSGDLSVYWYQQSLDQGLQFLIQYYNGEERAKGNILERFSAQQFPDLHSELNLSSLELGDSALYFCASSSGFGELFFGEGSRLTVL.

The chain joins TRBV5-4 to TRBJ2-5; 7 positions agree with TRBD1. Germline V gives CDR1 SGHNT, CDR2 YYREEE (reference sequence). The CDR3 contains 15 residues. V was clipped by 4 bases and J by 3 bases; unmatched bases: 9. The CDR3 sequence is CASSPGQRYEETQYF. CDR3 sequence (DNA): TGTGCCAGCAGCCCGGGACAGCGATATGAAGAGACCCAGTACTTC.

The genes are TRBV9 and TRBJ2-7; TRBD1 aligns across 9 bases. CDR1 SGDLS and CDR2 YYNGEE come from the germline V gene. The CDR3 is 15 amino acids. The V segment lost 4 bases and the J segment 2 bases; nucleotides outside the gene matches: 7. CDR3 loop: CASSKLGTGPYEQYF. The DNA for the CDR3 is TGTGCCAGCAGCAAGTTAGGGACAGGGCCCTACGAGCAGTACTTC.

This clone is deemed medium-sized. The genes are TRBV4-1 and TRBJ2-2, with 10 bases aligning to TRBD1. The germline V gene encodes CDR1 MGHRA and CDR2 YSYEKL. The junction had 7 bases not matched to a gene; V was cut back by 5 bases and J by 7 bases. This CDR3 spans 15 amino acids. Here the CDR3 DNA reads TGCGCCAGCAGCTTCCGGGACAGGGGTGGCGGGGAGCTGTTTTTT. Protein: CASSFRDRGGGELFF.

V usage is TRBV7-2 and J usage is TRBJ2-7; 11 bases match TRBD2. Germline V gene sequence: CDR1 SGHTA, CDR2 FQGNSA. There are 16 residues in the CDR3. V shed 5 bases, J shed 0 bases, and the junction held 6 bases outside the gene matches. This CDR3 reads CASSQIAGGTSYEQYF. DNA for the CDR3: TGTGCCAGCAGCCAGATAGCGGGGGGGACCTCCTACGAGCAGTACTTC.

The CDR3 DNA is TGTGCCAGCAGCATGGAGGAAAAACTGTTTTTT. It encodes CASSMEEKLFF. V usage is TRBV7-8 and J usage is TRBJ1-4, with D hard to call. The CDR3 length is 11 residues. V was cut by 5 bases and J by 8 bases, with 6 bases left in between. Germline loops: CDR1 SGHVS, CDR2 FQNEAQ.

V is TRBV2 and J is TRBJ2-3; TRBD2 is a possible D gene (6 bases). Germline-derived CDR1 and CDR2 are SNHLY and FYNNEI. CDR3 length: 14 residues. V was shortened by 5 bases and J by 0 bases, with 9 bases between the two germline ends. CDR3 DNA sequence: TGTGCCAGCAGTCCGGGGGACAGCACAGATACGCAGTATTTT. Translation gives CASSPGDSTDTQYF. Using reference TRBV2 and TRBJ2-3 for the parts outside the CDR3, the full variable domain is EPEVTQTPSHQVTQMGQEVILRCVPISNHLYFYWYRQILGQKVEFLVSFYNNEISEKSEIFDDQFSVERPDGSNFTLKIRSTKLEDSAMYFCASSPGDSTDTQYFGPGTRLTVL.

The J gene is TRBJ2-7, the V gene TRBV2; 7 bases agree with TRBD2. V was pared by 7 bases and J by 5 bases, with 14 bases of the junction left unmatched. The CDR3 is made up of 15 amino acids. CDR1 is SNHLY and CDR2 is FYNNEI in the germline V gene. CDR3 sequence reads: CASTADVLAEDEQYF. The CDR3, as DNA: TGTGCCAGCACCGCCGATGTCCTAGCGGAGGACGAGCAGTACTTC.

V is TRBV19 and J is TRBJ1-1; D not resolved. In germline, CDR1 is LNHDA, CDR2 SQIVND (reference sequence). V was clipped by 1 base and J by 1 base, with 10 bases between them. The CDR3 is 15 amino acids. CDR3 nucleotides: TGTGCCAGTAGTATAGTGTACAGCCAGAACACTGAAGCTTTCTTT. It encodes CASSIVYSQNTEAFF.

The chain joins TRBV9 to TRBJ2-1; unclear D gene. The CDR3 runs to 16 residues. The V end was cut by 0 bases, the J end by 4 bases, with 14 bases between. The germline V gene encodes CDR1 SGDLS and CDR2 YYNGEE. CDR3 residues: CASSVGAPHEYNEQFF. CDR3 coding DNA: TGTGCCAGCAGCGTAGGGGCGCCCCACGAATACAATGAGCAGTTCTTC.

The J gene is TRBJ2-1, the V gene TRBV12-3 or TRBV12-4; D is possibly TRBD1 (6 bases). CDR3 size: 13 residues. Trimming removed 6 bases at V and 7 bases at J, with 13 bases between. CDR3 residues: CASSASTGNEQFF. The CDR3, as DNA: TGTGCCAGCAGCGCATCTACAGGGAATGAGCAGTTCTTC.